The 24 T cell receptor beta chains listed next were all sequenced from one sample in a study of T cells in Graves' hyperthyroidism and ophthalmopathy (dated by TCRdb to the late 2010s). Receptors were amplified or captured by multiplex PCR. Sequencing took place on an Illumina HiSeq 2000. TCR beta CDR3 regions were amplified from RNA transcripts. For the first round of RT-PCR on the TCR CDR3, the HTBI primer set was used together with the Qiagen OneStep RT-PCR kit. TCRdb's own reprocessing of the public reads used fastp at Q25 and MiXCR and kept productive beta chains. Entries that share a CDR3 protein sequence are merged under the most common genes and DNA. The sample includes a few hundred thousand distinct CDR3 sequences, with around 15% observed a single time. 30% of the sample goes to the ten largest clones. The specimen sequenced was blood. The source is a woman aged 45-59 years with Graves' hyperthyroidism that later progressed to Graves' ophthalmopathy.

This clonotype was picked up many times. The chain carries TRBV20-1 and TRBJ2-7; 11 nucleotides match TRBD2. The CDR3 is 13 amino acids. J gave up 2 bases and V 5 bases, and 2 bases lay outside the gene matches. Per the germline V gene, CDR1 is DFQATT and CDR2 is SNEGSKA (reference sequence). CDR3 region: CSAGTSGTYEQYF. CDR3 sequence (DNA): TGCAGTGCTGGGACTAGCGGCACCTACGAGCAGTACTTC.

This clonotype was recorded at least ten times. This rearrangement joins TRBV11-2 to TRBJ2-7; D ambiguous. Germline-derived CDR1 and CDR2 are SGHAT and FQNNGV. V gave up 0 bases and J gave up 2 bases, with 17 bases separating them. This CDR3 comprises 17 residues. The CDR3 nucleotides are TGTGCCAGCAGCTTAGATCCCTTCGGGCGGAACCCCTACGAGCAGTACTTC. Its protein is CASSLDPFGRNPYEQYF. Filled out from reference TRBV11-2 and TRBJ2-7, the complete variable domain reads EAGVAQSPRYKIIEKRQSVAFWCNPISGHATLYWYQQILGQGPKLLIQFQNNGVVDDSQLPKDRFSAERLKGVDSTLKIQPAKLEDSAVYLCASSLDPFGRNPYEQYFGPGTRLTVT.

At least ten counts were recorded for this clonotype. The chain employs TRBV5-1 and TRBJ2-7; possibly TRBD2 for D (5 bases). This CDR3 comprises 16 residues. Trimming pared 2 bases from V and 1 base from J, leaving 16 bases between. CDR1 and CDR2 (germline): SGHRS, YFSETQ. CDR3 amino acids: CASSLEPGYPSYEQYF. The CDR3 DNA sequence: TGCGCCAGCAGCTTAGAGCCGGGATACCCTTCCTACGAGCAGTACTTC.

In this sample, this clonotype turned up many times. The rearrangement uses TRBV7-9 and TRBJ2-3, with 11 nucleotides matching TRBD2. Losses at the gene ends were 5 bases for V and 6 bases for J; bases not matched to a gene: 7. Germline CDR1 is SEHNR and CDR2 is FQNEAQ (reference sequence). This CDR3 has 15 residues. This CDR3 reads CASSLSGRAGDTQYF. The CDR3 coding sequence is TGTGCCAGCAGCCTTAGCGGGAGGGCTGGCGATACGCAGTATTTT.

The chain couples TRBV7-9 to TRBJ2-1; TRBD2 matches at 11 bases. Per the germline V gene, CDR1 is SEHNR and CDR2 is FQNEAQ (reference sequence). V was pared by 3 bases and J by 7 bases, with 14 bases of the junction left unmatched. CDR3 length: 18 residues. CDR3 in DNA: TGTGCCAGCAGCTTTCTAGCGGGAGGCCTGCCCATCGAGAATGAGCAGTTCTTC. Its protein product is CASSFLAGGLPIENEQFF.

This clonotype was picked up many times. The chain employs TRBV7-2 and TRBJ2-7; TRBD1 agrees at 11 bases. The trim removed 3 bases at V and 1 base at J, leaving 5 bases unmatched. This CDR3 region has 16 residues. CDR1 is SGHTA, CDR2 FQGNSA, per germline. CDR3 DNA sequence: TGTGCCAGCAGCTTCGGGACAGGGGGGGGGTCCTACGAGCAGTACTTC. This codes for CASSFGTGGGSYEQYF.

CDR3 nucleotide sequence: TGTGCCAGCAGCTTGGATTTCTCGGCCCAGCATTTT. This sequence encodes CASSLDFSAQHF. This chain connects TRBV5-4 to TRBJ1-5, with unresolved D. Trimming removed 0 bases at V and 11 bases at J, with 9 bases between. Germline loops: CDR1 SGHNT, CDR2 YYREEE (reference sequence). CDR3 length: 12 amino acids.

This chain uses TRBV9 with TRBJ2-7; D gene unclear. Germline values: CDR1 SGDLS, CDR2 YYNGEE. The V end lost 4 bases, the J end lost 12 bases, and 8 bases lay between the germline ends. The CDR3 runs to 9 residues. The CDR3 reads CASSLRRYF. The DNA of the CDR3 is TGTGCCAGCAGCTTACGACGGTACTTC.

This clonotype was seen ten or more times. J is TRBJ2-1 and V is TRBV13; D ambiguous. Per germline, CDR1 PRHDT and CDR2 FYEKMQ (reference sequence). This CDR3 comprises 14 residues. Trimming cost V 2 bases and J 0 bases, with 5 bases left between them. The CDR3 sequence: CASSLSLSYNEQFF. Here the CDR3 DNA reads TGTGCCAGCAGCTTAAGCCTCTCCTACAATGAGCAGTTCTTC. The full variable domain, rest sourced from reference TRBV13 and TRBJ2-1, is AAGVIQSPRHLIKEKRETATLKCYPIPRHDTVYWYQQGPGQDPQFLISFYEKMQSDKGSIPDRFSAQQFSDYHSELNMSSLELGDSALYFCASSLSLSYNEQFFGPGTRLTVL.

This clonotype was detected ten times or more. This rearrangement joins TRBV28 to TRBJ2-1; D not resolved. Germline V gene sequence: CDR1 MDHEN, CDR2 SYDVKM. The CDR3 is 14 amino acids. Trimming stripped 2 bases from V and 12 bases from J, with 17 bases between. The CDR3 spells CASSLSWPSVRQFF. The CDR3 region has the DNA TGTGCCAGCAGTTTAAGTTGGCCCTCTGTGAGGCAGTTCTTC.

This clonotype appeared a few times. This chain joins TRBV9 and TRBJ2-1, with 8 nucleotides matching TRBD2. The V segment lost 0 bases and the J segment 7 bases; nucleotides outside the gene matches: 3. CDR1 SGDLS and CDR2 YYNGEE come from the germline V gene. This CDR3 is built from 14 residues. CDR3: CASSVEGLVNEQFF. CDR3 DNA sequence: TGTGCCAGCAGCGTAGAGGGACTAGTAAATGAGCAGTTCTTC.

This clonotype was picked up many times. The chain links TRBV28 to TRBJ2-7, with D hard to call. Germline loops: CDR1 MDHEN, CDR2 SYDVKM. Trimming left V 1 base short and J 5 bases short, with 18 bases between. The CDR3 is 16 amino acids. Written as DNA, the CDR3 is TGTGCCAGCAGTTTATACCCCTCTGCGAGAGAAAACGAGCAGTACTTC. It codes for CASSLYPSARENEQYF.

This clonotype has just a few counts. This rearrangement joins TRBV6-1 to TRBJ2-3; 7 bases map to TRBD2. V gave up 8 bases and J gave up 0 bases; unmatched junction bases: 8. The CDR3 sequence is 15 residues long. The germline V gene has CDR1 MNHNS and CDR2 SASEGT. The CDR3, as DNA: TGTGCCAGCTCCCGGCTAGCGGATAGCACAGATACGCAGTATTTT. Amino acids: CASSRLADSTDTQYF.

Many counts were recorded for this clonotype. A read error may account for a junction end that differs from germline. The chain recombines TRBV2 with TRBJ2-7; tentative D call: TRBD1 (7 bases). This CDR3 comprises 14 residues. CDR1 is SNHLY, CDR2 FYNNEI, per germline. CDR3 nucleotide sequence: TGTGCCAGCACTGAATATAACAGGGGAGGTGAGCAGTACTTC. Its translation is CASTEYNRGGEQYF.

The chain combines TRBV4-2 with TRBJ2-7; 11 bases agree with TRBD2. Germline assignment: CDR1 LGHNA and CDR2 YNFKEQ. The V and J ends lost 0 bases and 7 bases, in that order; junction bases with no gene match: 8. The CDR3 has 16 amino acids. The CDR3 region is CASSQDGLAGGREQYF. In DNA form, the CDR3 reads TGTGCCAGCAGCCAAGATGGCCTAGCGGGAGGACGAGAGCAGTACTTC.

At least ten counts were recorded for this clonotype. The chain joins TRBV28 to TRBJ2-3; D unresolved. Germline assignment: CDR1 MDHEN and CDR2 SYDVKM. The CDR3 consists of 13 residues. Trimming took 3 bases from V and 4 from J, leaving 8 bases between them. The CDR3 region is CASSLPGADTQYF. The CDR3 bases are TGTGCCAGCAGTTTGCCTGGAGCAGATACGCAGTATTTT.

The V call is TRBV12-3 or TRBV12-4, the J call TRBJ1-1; D is uncertain. Trimming removed 7 bases from V and 6 bases from J, with 15 bases in between. The CDR3 runs 13 residues. CDR3 in amino acids: CASTLAARPEAFF. CDR3 nucleotide sequence: TGTGCCAGCACCTTGGCGGCGAGGCCTGAAGCTTTCTTT.

This clonotype was seen repeatedly, ten times or more. V is TRBV30 and J is TRBJ2-1; D gene ambiguous. From germline, CDR1 is GTSNPN and CDR2 SVGIG (reference sequence). This CDR3 has 12 amino acids. V was cut by 3 bases and J by 8 bases, with 11 bases left in between. DNA of the CDR3: TGTGCCTGGAGACTCTTTAGGGATGAGCAGTTCTTC. Encoded protein: CAWRLFRDEQFF.

This clonotype was seen at least ten times. This chain links TRBV12-3 or TRBV12-4 with TRBJ2-5, with D unclear. Trimming took 2 bases from V and 5 from J, leaving 9 bases between them. CDR3 size: 13 residues. The CDR3 loop reads CASSLSPVETQYF. The DNA for the CDR3 is TGTGCCAGCAGTTTAAGTCCGGTGGAGACCCAGTACTTC.

The J gene is TRBJ2-3, the V gene TRBV6-1; D is unclear. The length of the CDR3 is 8 residues. V was shortened by 10 bases and J by 10 bases, with 6 bases between the two germline ends. Germline lookup yields CDR1 MNHNS and CDR2 SASEGT. The CDR3 DNA is TGTGCCACCCAGGCGCAGTATTTT. Amino acid sequence: CATQAQYF.

This clonotype was found many times. This chain connects TRBV12-5 to TRBJ2-3, with no clear D. CDR1 and CDR2 from the germline V gene are LGHNT and FRNRAP. The ends were cut back, 7 bases at V and 0 bases at J, with 17 bases in the middle. The CDR3 runs 16 residues. CDR3: CASAPWVSSSTDTQYF. Here the CDR3 DNA reads TGTGCTAGTGCTCCATGGGTTAGCTCTAGCACAGATACGCAGTATTTT.

The CDR3 loop is CSARIPGPYNSPLHF. In DNA form, the CDR3 reads TGCAGTGCTAGAATTCCGGGGCCCTATAATTCACCCCTCCACTTT. The genes are TRBV20-1 and TRBJ1-6, with D possibly TRBD1 on 5 matching bases. CDR1 is DFQATT, CDR2 SNEGSKA, per germline (reference sequence). This CDR3 comprises 15 residues. The V gene lost 2 bases and the J gene lost 2 bases, with 10 bases spanning the gap.

To note about this clonotype: Lacking the conserved final phenylalanine or tryptophan, this CDR3 likely reflects a read error. V is TRBV6-1 and J is TRBJ2-5, with 13 bases matching TRBD2. Looked up from germline, CDR1 is MNHNS and CDR2 is SASEGT. The CDR3 has 15 amino acids. V was clipped by 6 bases and J by 4 bases; unmatched bases: 5. The CDR3 loop reads CASSLGLAGLETQYL. The CDR3 region has the DNA TGTGCCAGCAGCCTGGGACTAGCGGGGTTAGAGACCCAGTACCTC.

A few counts support this clonotype. The chain combines TRBV19 with TRBJ1-1; perhaps TRBD1 as D (6 bases). This CDR3 contains 14 residues. The germline gives CDR1 LNHDA, CDR2 SQIVND (reference sequence). V was pared by 4 bases and J by 4 bases, with 13 bases between. CDR3 coding DNA: TGTGCCAGTAGTACACCAGGGGCGGGCACTGAAGCTTTCTTT. It yields the protein CASSTPGAGTEAFF.